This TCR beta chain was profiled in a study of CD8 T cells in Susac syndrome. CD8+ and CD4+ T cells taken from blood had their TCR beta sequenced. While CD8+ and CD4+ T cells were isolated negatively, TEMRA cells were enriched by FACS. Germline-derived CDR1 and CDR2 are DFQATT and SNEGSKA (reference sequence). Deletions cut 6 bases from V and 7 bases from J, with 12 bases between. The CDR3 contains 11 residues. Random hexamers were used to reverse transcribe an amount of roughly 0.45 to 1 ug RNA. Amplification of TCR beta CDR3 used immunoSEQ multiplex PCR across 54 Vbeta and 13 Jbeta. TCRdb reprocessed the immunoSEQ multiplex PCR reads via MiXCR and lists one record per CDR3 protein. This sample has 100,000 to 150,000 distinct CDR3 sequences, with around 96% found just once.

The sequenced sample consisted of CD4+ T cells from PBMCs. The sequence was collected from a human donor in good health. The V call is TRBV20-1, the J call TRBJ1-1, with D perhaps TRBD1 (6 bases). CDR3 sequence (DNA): TGCAGTGCCGAGGGGGGTAATGAAGCTTTCTTT. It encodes CSAEGGNEAFF.